The clone carrying this T cell receptor (beta chain) was counted once. Its antigen remains unidentified. The same CDR3 arises from other DNA sequences in this sample as well. This sample is part of a study of shared clonotypes between healthy human individuals. Using immunoSEQ multiplex PCR, the repertoire was profiled, and TCRdb retains in-frame clones only, with some absent. Among about 2.4 million clones listed, around 90% were seen once. V lost 0 bases, J lost 7 bases, and 10 bases lay in between. Germline CDR1 reads SGHRS; CDR2 reads YFSETQ. The CDR3 contains 14 residues. Study-level results: Lower generation probabilities were found for non-shared clonotypes than for those shared by all four donors.

Specimen: naive CD4+ T cells sorted from blood. Subset specified: CD45RA+ positively selected. This receptor was taken from a man younger than 30 in good health. The J gene is TRBJ1-4, the V gene TRBV5-1, with D possibly matching TRBD1 (5 bases). CDR3 bases: TGCGCCAGCAGCTTGGGCCAGGGTGGTGAAAAACTGTTTTTT. Encoded protein: CASSLGQGGEKLFF.